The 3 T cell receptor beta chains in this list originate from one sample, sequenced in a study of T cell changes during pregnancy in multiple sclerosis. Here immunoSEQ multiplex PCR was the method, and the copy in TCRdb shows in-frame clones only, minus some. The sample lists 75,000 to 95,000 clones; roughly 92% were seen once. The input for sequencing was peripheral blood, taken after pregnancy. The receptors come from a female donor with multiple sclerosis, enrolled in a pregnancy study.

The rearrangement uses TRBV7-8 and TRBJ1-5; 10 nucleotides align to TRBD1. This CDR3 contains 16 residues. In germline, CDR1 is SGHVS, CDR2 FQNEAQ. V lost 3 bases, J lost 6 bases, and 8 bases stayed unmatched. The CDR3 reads CASSLITGTGAQPQHF. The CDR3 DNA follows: TGTGCCAGCAGCTTGATTACCGGGACAGGGGCTCAGCCCCAGCATTTT.

The CDR3 here is CASSEAAAQEAFSSQHF. CDR3 coding DNA: TGTGCCAGCAGTGAAGCAGCGGCTCAGGAAGCTTTTTCGTCCCAGCATTTT. The chain combines TRBV2 with TRBJ1-5; D remains ambiguous. Germline loops: CDR1 SNHLY, CDR2 FYNNEI. Trimming cost V 0 bases and J 11 bases, with 23 bases left between them. This CDR3 region has 17 residues.

CDR3 sequence: CSVENWARQETQYF. The CDR3 DNA reads as TGCAGCGTTGAAAACTGGGCCAGACAAGAGACCCAGTACTTC. V gene TRBV29-1 combines with J gene TRBJ2-5; D gene unclear. Trimming shortened V by 2 bases and J by 2 bases, and 12 bases separated the two germline ends. Germline V CDR1 and CDR2: SQVTM, ANQGSEA. The CDR3 extends over 14 amino acids.